The entry that follows covers one T cell receptor (beta chain) sequence. The entry originates in a study of blood T cell repertoires in COVID-19. The assay was immunoSEQ multiplex PCR, and TCRdb's table has in-frame clones only and misses some. Among about 79,000 clones listed, 80% to 90% were seen once. Germline CDR1 is MGHRA and CDR2 is YSYEKL. V lost 1 base to trimming and J lost 1 base, with 4 bases between them. The CDR3 has 13 amino acids. The chain is built from TRBV4-1 and TRBJ2-5; D is ambiguous. Sequenced: peripheral blood. The receptor was derived from a man aged 50-59 years with active COVID-19. CDR3 DNA: TGCGCCAGCAGCCAAGGGCCCCAAGAGACCCAGTACTTC. Its translation is CASSQGPQETQYF.